This T cell receptor (beta chain) was found in a study of blood T cells in healthy people across ages. Germline V gives CDR1 SGHTA, CDR2 FQGNSA. This CDR3 has 17 residues. The V end lost 3 bases, the J end lost 0 bases, and 14 bases lay between the germline ends. It was with a sample-barcoded 5' primer and a J-beta primer mix that a second PCR of roughly 6 to 12 cycles was run. TCRdb re-called the 5' RACE reads through MiXCR, storing one row per CDR3 protein. The sample consists of 1.5 million or so distinct CDR3 sequences, roughly 45% of them appearing once. The rearrangement uses TRBV7-2 and TRBJ1-4; D unclear. The sequenced material came from blood. This TCR was sampled from a woman between 18 and 30 years old in good health. The CDR3 sequence is CASSLGMSSATNEKLFF. The DNA for the CDR3 is TGTGCCAGCAGCTTGGGGATGAGCAGCGCAACTAATGAAAAACTGTTTTTT.